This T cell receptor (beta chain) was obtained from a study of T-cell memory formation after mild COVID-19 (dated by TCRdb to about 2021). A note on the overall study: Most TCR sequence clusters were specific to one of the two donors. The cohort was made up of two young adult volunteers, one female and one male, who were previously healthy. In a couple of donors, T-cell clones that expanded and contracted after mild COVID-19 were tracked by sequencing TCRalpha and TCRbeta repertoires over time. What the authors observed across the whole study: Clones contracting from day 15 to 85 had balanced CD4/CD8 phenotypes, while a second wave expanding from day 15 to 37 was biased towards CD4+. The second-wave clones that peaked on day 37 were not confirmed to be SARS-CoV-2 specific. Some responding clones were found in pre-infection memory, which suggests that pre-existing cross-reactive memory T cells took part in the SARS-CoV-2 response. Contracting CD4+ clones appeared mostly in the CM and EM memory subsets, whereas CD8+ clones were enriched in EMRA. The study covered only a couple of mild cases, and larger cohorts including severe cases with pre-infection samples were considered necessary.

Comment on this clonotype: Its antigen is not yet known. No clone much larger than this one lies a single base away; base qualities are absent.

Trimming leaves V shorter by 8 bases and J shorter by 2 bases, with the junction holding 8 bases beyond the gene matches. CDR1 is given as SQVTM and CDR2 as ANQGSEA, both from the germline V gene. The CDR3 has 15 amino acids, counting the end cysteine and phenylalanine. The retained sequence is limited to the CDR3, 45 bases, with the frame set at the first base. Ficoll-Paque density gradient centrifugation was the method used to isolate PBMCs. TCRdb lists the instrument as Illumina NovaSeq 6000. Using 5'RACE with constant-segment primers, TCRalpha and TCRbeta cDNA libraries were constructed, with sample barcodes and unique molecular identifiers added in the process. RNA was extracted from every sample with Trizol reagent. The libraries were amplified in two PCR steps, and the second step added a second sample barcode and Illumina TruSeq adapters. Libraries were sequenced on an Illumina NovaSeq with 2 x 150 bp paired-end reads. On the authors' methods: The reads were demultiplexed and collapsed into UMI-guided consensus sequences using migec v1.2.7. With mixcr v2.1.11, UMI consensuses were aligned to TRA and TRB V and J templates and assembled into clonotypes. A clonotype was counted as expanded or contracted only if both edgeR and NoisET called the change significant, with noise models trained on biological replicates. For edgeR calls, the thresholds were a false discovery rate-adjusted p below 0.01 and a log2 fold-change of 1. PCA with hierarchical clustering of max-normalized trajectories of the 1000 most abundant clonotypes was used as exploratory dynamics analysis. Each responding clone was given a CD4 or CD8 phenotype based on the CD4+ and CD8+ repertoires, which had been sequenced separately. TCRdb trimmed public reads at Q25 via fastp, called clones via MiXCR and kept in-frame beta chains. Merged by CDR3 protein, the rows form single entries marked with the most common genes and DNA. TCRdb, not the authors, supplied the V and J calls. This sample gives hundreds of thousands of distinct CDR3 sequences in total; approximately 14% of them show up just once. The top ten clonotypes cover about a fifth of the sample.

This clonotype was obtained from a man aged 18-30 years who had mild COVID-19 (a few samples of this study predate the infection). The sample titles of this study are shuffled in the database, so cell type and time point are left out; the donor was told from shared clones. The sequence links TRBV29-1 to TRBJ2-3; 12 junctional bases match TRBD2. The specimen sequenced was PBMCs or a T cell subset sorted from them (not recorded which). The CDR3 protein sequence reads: CSHPRTSGDTDTQYF. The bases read TGCAGCCACCCCCGGACTAGCGGGGACACAGATACGCAGTATTTT.